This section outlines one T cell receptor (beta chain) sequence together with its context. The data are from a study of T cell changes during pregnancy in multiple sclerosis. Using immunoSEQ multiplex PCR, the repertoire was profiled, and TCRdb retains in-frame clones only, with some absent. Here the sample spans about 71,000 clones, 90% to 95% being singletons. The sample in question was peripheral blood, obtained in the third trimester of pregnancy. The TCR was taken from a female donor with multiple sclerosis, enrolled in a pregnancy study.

The CDR3 nucleotides read TGTGCCAGCAGCTACGGGAGTTCCTACAATGAGCAGTTCTTC. Its translation is CASSYGSSYNEQFF. The V call is TRBV7-2, the J call TRBJ2-1; D may be TRBD2 (6 bases). This CDR3 contains 14 residues. V dropped 4 bases and J dropped 1 base, with 8 bases sitting between them. CDR1 and CDR2 from the germline V gene are SGHTA and FQGNSA.